Sequencing of this T cell receptor beta chain was carried out in a study of T-cell reconstitution after alpha-beta-depleted transplantation in children. The CDR3 length is 14 residues. CDR1 and CDR2 from the germline V gene are LNHDA and SQIVND (reference sequence). V lost 7 bases and J lost 7; bases outside the gene matches: 10. Preparation of the TCRbeta library was carried out with unique molecular identifiers. TCRdb re-called the PCR reads with MiXCR, one entry per CDR3 protein. Here the sample spans approximately 200,000 distinct CDR3 sequences, roughly 15% being singletons. This specimen consisted of PBMCs from the stem cell graft donor, obtained from the stem cell graft. V and J are TRBV19 and TRBJ1-5; 7 positions agree with TRBD1. This sequence was found in a human donor who donated a stem cell graft to a child with acute lymphoblastic leukemia. As DNA, the CDR3 is TGTGCCAGTACCCCTGAGGGGGCGAGGCAGCCCCAGCATTTT. This gives the protein CASTPEGARQPQHF.